This T cell receptor (beta chain) was obtained from a study of T cells after yellow fever vaccination. Study context: Fractions low in cell number were prepared with SMART-Seq v4 Ultra Low Input.

Whole-study findings and limits: Post-booster samples contained most primary-vaccination clones (around 95% CD4, 88% CD8).

This CDR3 has 15 amino acids. CDR1 and CDR2 from the germline V gene are DFQATT and SNEGSKA (reference sequence). V was clipped by 2 bases and J by 0 bases, with 11 bases between them. TCRdb redid the calling of the 5' RACE reads with MiXCR, one entry per CDR3 protein. The data hold roughly 500,000 distinct CDR3 sequences, with about a fifth observed a single time. This clonotype was seen just once. Its antigen is currently unknown. The TCR originated in a man aged 25-45 years who received the YFV17D yellow fever vaccine. The sample was PBMCs, taken 15 days after the yellow fever booster vaccination. The chain carries TRBV20-1 and TRBJ2-1; the D gene is possibly TRBD2 (6 bases). CDR3 bases: TGCAGTGCTAGACACTTGCGGGGCTCCTACAATGAGCAGTTCTTC. Residues: CSARHLRGSYNEQFF.